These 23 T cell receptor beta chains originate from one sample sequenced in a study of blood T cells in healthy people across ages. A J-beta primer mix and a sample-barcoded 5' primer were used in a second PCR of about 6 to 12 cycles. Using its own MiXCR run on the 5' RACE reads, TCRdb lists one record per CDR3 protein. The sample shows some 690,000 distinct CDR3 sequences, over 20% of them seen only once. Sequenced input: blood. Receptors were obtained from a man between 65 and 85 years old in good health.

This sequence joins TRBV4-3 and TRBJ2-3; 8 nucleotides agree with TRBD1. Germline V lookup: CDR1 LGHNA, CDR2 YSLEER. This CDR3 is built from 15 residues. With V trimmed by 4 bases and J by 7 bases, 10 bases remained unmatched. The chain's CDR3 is CASSPTTGQVNTQYF. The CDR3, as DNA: TGCGCCAGCAGCCCAACTACGGGACAGGTCAATACGCAGTATTTT.

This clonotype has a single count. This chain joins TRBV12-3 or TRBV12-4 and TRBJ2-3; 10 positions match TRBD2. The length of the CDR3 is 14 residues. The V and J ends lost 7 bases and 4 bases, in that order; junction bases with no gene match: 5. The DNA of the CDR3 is TGTGCCAGCAAGGAAGCGGGGGGGCCAGATACGCAGTATTTT. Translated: CASKEAGGPDTQYF.

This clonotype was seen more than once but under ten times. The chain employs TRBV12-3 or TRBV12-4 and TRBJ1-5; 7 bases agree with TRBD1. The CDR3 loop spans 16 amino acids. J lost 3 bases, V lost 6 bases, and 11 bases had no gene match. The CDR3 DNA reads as TGTGCCAGCAGCCGAGCCAGGGGGACCCTCAATCAGCCCCAGCATTTT. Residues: CASSRARGTLNQPQHF.

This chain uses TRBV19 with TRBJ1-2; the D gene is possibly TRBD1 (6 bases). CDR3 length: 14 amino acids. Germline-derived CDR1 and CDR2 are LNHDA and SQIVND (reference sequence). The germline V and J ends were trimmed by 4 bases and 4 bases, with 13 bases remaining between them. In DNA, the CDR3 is TGTGCCAGTAGTAACACCCGGGACACCTATGGCTACACCTTC. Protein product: CASSNTRDTYGYTF. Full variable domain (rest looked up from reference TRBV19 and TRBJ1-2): DGGITQSPKYLFRKEGQNVTLSCEQNLNHDAMYWYRQDPGQGLRLIYYSQIVNDFQKGDIAEGYSVSREKKESFPLTVTSAQKNPTAFYLCASSNTRDTYGYTFGSGTRLTVV.

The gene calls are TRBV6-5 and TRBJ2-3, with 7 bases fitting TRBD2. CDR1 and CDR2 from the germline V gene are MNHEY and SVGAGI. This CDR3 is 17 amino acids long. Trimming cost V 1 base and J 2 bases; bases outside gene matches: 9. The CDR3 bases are TGTGCCAGCAGTTACTGGATCCCGGGGGGACCCACAGATACGCAGTATTTT. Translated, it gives CASSYWIPGGPTDTQYF.

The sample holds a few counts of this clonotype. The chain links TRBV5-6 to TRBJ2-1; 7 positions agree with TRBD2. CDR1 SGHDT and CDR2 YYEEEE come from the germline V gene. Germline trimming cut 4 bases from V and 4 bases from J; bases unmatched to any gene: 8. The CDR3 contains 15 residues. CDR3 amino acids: CASSPPTSEYNEQFF. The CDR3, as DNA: TGTGCCAGCAGCCCTCCCACTAGCGAGTACAATGAGCAGTTCTTC.

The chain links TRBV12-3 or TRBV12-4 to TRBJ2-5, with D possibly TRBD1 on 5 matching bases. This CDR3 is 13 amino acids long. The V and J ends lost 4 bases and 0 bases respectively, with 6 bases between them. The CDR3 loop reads CASSWTHQETQYF. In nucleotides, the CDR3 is TGTGCCAGCAGTTGGACACACCAAGAGACCCAGTACTTC.

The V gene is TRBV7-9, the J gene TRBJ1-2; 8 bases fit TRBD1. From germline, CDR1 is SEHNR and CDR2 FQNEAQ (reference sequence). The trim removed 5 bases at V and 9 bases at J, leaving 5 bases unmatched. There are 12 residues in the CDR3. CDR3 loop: CASSPGQGRYTF. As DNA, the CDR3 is TGTGCCAGCAGCCCAGGACAGGGTCGCTACACCTTC.

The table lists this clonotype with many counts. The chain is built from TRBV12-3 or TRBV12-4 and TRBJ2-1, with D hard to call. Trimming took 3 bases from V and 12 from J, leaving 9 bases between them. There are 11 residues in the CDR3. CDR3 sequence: CASSFEVAQFF. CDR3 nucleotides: TGTGCCAGCAGTTTTGAGGTCGCGCAGTTCTTC.

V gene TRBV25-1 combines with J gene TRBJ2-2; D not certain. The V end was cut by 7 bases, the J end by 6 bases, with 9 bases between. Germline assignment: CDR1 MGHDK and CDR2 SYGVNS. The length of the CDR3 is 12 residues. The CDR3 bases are TGTGCCAGCAATATAGAGGCCGGGGAGCTGTTTTTT. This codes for CASNIEAGELFF.

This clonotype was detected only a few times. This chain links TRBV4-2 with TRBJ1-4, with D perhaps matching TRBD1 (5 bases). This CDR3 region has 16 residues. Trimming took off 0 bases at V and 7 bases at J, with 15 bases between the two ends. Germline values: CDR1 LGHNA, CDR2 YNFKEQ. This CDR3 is CASSQDYGTLGEKLFF. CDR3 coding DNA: TGTGCCAGCAGCCAAGATTACGGGACGCTCGGTGAAAAACTGTTTTTT.

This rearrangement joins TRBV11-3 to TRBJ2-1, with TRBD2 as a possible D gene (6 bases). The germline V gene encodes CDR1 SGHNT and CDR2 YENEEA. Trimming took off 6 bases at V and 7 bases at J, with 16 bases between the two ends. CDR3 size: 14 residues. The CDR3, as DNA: TGTGCCAGCAGAGGGGACTTCCTCCGGAATGAGCAGTTCTTC. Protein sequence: CASRGDFLRNEQFF. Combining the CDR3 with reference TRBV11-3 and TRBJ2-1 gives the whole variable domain EAGVVQSPRYKIIEKKQPVAFWCNPISGHNTLYWYLQNLGQGPELLIRYENEEAVDDSQLPKDRFSAERLKGVDSTLKIQPAELGDSAVYLCASRGDFLRNEQFFGPGTRLTVL.

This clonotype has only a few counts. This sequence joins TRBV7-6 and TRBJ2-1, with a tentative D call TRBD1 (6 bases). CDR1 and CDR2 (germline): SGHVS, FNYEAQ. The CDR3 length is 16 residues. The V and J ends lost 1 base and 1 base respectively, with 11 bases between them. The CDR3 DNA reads TGTGCCAGCAGCTTAGGGGGGCGTTGGTCCTACAATGAGCAGTTCTTC. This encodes CASSLGGRWSYNEQFF.

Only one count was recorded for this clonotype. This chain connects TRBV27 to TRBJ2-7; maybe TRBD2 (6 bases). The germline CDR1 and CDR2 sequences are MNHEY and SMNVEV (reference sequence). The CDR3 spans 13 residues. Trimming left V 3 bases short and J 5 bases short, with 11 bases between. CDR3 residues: CASSFLASDEQYF. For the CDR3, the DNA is TGTGCCAGCAGTTTCCTGGCTAGCGACGAGCAGTACTTC.

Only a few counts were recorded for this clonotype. CDR3 amino acids: CASRLQGIGNQPQHF. CDR3 coding DNA: TGTGCCAGTAGGCTACAGGGGATAGGAAATCAGCCCCAGCATTTT. The chain recombines TRBV19 with TRBJ1-5; 7 bases line up with TRBD1. J was trimmed by 4 bases and V by 6 bases; bases with no gene match: 9. The CDR3 sequence is 15 residues long. Germline CDR1 LNHDA, CDR2 SQIVND (reference sequence). Variable domain in full (rest from reference TRBV19 and TRBJ1-5): DGGITQSPKYLFRKEGQNVTLSCEQNLNHDAMYWYRQDPGQGLRLIYYSQIVNDFQKGDIAEGYSVSREKKESFPLTVTSAQKNPTAFYLCASRLQGIGNQPQHFGDGTRLSIL.

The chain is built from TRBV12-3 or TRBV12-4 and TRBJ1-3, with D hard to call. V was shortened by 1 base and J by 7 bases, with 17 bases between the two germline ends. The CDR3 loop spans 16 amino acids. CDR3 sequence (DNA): TGTGCCAGCAGTTTAGGACGGCTGATTTTGAGGAACACCATATATTTT. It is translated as CASSLGRLILRNTIYF.

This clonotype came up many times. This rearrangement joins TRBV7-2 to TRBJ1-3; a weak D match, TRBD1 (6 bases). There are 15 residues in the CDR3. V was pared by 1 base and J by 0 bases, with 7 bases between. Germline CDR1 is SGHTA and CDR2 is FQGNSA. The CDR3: CASSLVGGSGNTIYF. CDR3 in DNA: TGTGCCAGCAGCTTAGTAGGGGGCTCTGGAAACACCATATATTTT.

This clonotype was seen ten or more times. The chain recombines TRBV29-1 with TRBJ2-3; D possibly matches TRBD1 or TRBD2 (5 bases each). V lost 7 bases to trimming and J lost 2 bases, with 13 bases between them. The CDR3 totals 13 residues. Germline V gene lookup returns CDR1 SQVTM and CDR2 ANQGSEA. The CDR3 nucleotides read TGCAGCGCGGGGCAGACAGTCACAGATACGCAGTATTTT. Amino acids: CSAGQTVTDTQYF.

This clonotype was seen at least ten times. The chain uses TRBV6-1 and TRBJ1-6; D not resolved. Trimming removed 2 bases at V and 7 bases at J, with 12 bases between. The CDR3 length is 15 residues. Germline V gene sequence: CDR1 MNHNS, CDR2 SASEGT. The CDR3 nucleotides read TGTGCCAGCAGTGAACTTCTACACCAAAATTCACCCCTCCACTTT. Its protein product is CASSELLHQNSPLHF.

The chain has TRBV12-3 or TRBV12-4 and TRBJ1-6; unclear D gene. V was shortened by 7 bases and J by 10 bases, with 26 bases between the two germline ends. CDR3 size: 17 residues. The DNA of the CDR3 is TGTGCCAGCAACCATTCTGGAGGACGATCCCGTCGGTCACCCCTCCACTTT. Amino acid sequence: CASNHSGGRSRRSPLHF.

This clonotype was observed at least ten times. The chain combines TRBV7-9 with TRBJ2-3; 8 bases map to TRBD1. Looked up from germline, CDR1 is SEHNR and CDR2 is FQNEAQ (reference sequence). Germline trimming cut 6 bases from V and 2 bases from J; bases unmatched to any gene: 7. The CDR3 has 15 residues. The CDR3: CASSPGTGDTDTQYF. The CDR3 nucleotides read TGTGCCAGCAGTCCCGGGACAGGTGACACAGATACGCAGTATTTT.

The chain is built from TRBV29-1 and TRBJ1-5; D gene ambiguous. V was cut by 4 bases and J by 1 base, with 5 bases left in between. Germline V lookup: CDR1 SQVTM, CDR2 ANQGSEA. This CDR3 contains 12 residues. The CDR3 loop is CSVGLSNQPQHF. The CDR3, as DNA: TGCAGCGTTGGACTGAGCAATCAGCCCCAGCATTTT.

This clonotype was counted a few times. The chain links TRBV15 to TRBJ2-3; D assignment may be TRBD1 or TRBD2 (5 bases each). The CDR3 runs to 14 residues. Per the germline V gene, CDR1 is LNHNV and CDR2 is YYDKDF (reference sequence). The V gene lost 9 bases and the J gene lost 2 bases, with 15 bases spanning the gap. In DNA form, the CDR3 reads TGTGCCACTGCGCGTGGGGGAAACACAGATACGCAGTATTTT. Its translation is CATARGGNTDTQYF.